Detailed here is one T cell receptor beta chain. Its antigen remains unknown. The germline gives CDR1 LNHDA, CDR2 SQIVND (reference sequence). J was trimmed by 4 bases and V by 10 bases; bases with no gene match: 11. This CDR3 has 14 amino acids. The entry originates in a study of cytomegalovirus exposure and HLA in healthy donors. Study overall: Some 77 million unique TCRs from HLA-typed donors were held in an early release of data.

Both 60 Vbeta primers and 13 Jbeta primers went into the PCR. This table comes from immunoSEQ multiplex PCR, and its TCRdb copy is limited to in-frame clones, with some not included. The table includes about 110,000 clones, about four fifths detected once. Study results and limitations: A later analysis associated approximately 17,000 TCR beta sequences with HLA alleles at a 0.05 false discovery rate. Testing in vitro showed a few CMV-associated chains specific for CMV antigens.

This sequence joins TRBV19 and TRBJ1-2, with 8 bases lining up with TRBD1. Material: PBMCs. The receptor's source is a man aged 45-65 years in good health and CMV-seronegative. DNA for the CDR3: TGTGCCACCAATCCCCGGACAGGGACCTATGGCTACACCTTC. This codes for CATNPRTGTYGYTF.